This TCR beta chain was recorded in a study of OX40 agonist ivuxolimab in advanced cancers. The overall study: As their treatment, patients were administered ivuxolimab, an agonistic anti-OX40 (CD134) antibody. Findings and limits, study-wide: The study observed clonal expansion of CD4+ and CD8+ blood T cells by week 6 at 0.1 to 3.0 mg/kg. The antigen specificity of the peripheral T cells (those that were expanded) was not determined.

The V gene's germline CDR1 is SNHLY and CDR2 FYNNEI. Trimming cost V 5 bases and J 6 bases, with 7 bases left between them. The CDR3 covers 11 residues. In the case of this clone: Its antigen is unidentified.

TCRdb's copy holds only in-frame clones and misses some; the assay was immunoSEQ multiplex PCR. This table has 50,000 to 70,000 clones, around 84% appearing once. The chain uses TRBV2 and TRBJ1-1; possibly TRBD1 for D (6 bases). The starting material was CD4+ or CD8+ T cells sorted from blood, obtained in a trial of the OX40 agonist ivuxolimab. This receptor was obtained from an adult with an advanced solid tumor such as melanoma, head and neck, liver or kidney cancer. CDR3 coding DNA: TGTGCCAGCAGTAGGGGGGCTGAAGCTTTCTTT. Its translation is CASSRGAEAFF. The whole variable domain, filled in from reference TRBV2 and TRBJ1-1, reads EPEVTQTPSHQVTQMGQEVILRCVPISNHLYFYWYRQILGQKVEFLVSFYNNEISEKSEIFDDQFSVERPDGSNFTLKIRSTKLEDSAMYFCASSRGAEAFFGQGTRLTVV.